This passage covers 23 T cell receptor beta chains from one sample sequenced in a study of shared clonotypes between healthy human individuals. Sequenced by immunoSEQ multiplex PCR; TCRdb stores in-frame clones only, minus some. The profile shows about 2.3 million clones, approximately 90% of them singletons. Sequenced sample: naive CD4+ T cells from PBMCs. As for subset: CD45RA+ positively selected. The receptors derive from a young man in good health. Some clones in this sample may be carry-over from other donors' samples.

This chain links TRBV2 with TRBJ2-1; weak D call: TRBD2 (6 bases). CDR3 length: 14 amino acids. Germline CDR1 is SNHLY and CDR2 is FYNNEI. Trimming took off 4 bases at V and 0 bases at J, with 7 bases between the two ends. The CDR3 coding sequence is TGTGCCAGCAGTGGGGAGGCCTCCTACAATGAGCAGTTCTTC. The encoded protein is CASSGEASYNEQFF.

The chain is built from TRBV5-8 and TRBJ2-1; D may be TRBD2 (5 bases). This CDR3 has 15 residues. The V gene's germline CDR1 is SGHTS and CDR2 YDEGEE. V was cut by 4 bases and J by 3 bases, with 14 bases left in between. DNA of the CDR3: TGTGCCAGCAGCCTCGGCGGGTTCCTCTACAATGAGCAGTTCTTC. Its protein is CASSLGGFLYNEQFF.

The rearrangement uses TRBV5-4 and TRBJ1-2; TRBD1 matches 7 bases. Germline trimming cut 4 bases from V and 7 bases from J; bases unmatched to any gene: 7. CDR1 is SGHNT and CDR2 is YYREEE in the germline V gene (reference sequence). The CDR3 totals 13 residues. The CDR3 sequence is CASSAPRGLGYTF. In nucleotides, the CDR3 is TGTGCCAGCAGCGCCCCAAGGGGGCTTGGCTACACCTTC.

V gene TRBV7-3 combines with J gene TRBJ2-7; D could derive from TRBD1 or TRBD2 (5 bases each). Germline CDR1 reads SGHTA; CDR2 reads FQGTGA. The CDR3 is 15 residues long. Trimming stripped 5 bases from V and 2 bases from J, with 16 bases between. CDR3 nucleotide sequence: TGTGCCAGCAGCGCTTCCGGGACCGGACCCTACGAGCAGTACTTC. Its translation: CASSASGTGPYEQYF.

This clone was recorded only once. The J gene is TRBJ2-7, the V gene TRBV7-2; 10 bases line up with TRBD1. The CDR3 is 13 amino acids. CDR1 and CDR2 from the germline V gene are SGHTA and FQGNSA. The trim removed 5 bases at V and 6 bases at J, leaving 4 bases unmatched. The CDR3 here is CASSGRTGGEQYF. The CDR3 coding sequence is TGTGCCAGCAGCGGACGGACAGGGGGCGAGCAGTACTTC.

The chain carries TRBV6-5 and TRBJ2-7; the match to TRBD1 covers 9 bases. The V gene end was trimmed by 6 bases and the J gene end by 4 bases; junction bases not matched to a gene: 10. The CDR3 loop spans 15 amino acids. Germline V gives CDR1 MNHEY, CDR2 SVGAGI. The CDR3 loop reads CASSEPGTGTYEQYF. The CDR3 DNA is TGTGCCAGCAGCGAACCCGGGACAGGGACGTACGAGCAGTACTTC.

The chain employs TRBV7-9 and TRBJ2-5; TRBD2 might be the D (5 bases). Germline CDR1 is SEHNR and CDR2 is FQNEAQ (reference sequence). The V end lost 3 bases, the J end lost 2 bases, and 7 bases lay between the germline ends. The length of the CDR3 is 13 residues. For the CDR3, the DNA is TGTGCCAGCAGCTTGACTATACAAGAGACCCAGTACTTC. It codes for CASSLTIQETQYF.

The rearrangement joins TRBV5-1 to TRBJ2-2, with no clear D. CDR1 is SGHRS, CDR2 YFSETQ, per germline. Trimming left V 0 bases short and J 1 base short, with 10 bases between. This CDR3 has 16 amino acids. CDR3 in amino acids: CASSLDPNKNTGELFF. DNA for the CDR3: TGCGCCAGCAGCTTGGATCCGAATAAGAACACCGGGGAGCTGTTTTTT.

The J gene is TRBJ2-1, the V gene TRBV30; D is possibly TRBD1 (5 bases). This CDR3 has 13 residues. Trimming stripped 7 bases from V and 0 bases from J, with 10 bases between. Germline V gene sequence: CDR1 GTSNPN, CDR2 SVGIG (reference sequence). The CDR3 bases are TGTGCCTTCCCAGGGCTCTCCTACAATGAGCAGTTCTTC. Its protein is CAFPGLSYNEQFF. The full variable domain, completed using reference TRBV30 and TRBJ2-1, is SQTIHQWPATLVQPVGSPLSLECTVEGTSNPNLYWYRQAAGRGLQLLFYSVGIGQISSEVPQNLSASRPQDRQFILSSKKLLLSDSGFYLCAFPGLSYNEQFFGPGTRLTVL.

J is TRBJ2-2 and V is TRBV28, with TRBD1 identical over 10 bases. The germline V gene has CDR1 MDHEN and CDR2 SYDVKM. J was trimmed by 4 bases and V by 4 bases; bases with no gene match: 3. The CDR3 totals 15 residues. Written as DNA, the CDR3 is TGTGCCAGCAGTTCCGACAGGGGGCCCACCGGGGAGCTGTTTTTT. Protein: CASSSDRGPTGELFF.

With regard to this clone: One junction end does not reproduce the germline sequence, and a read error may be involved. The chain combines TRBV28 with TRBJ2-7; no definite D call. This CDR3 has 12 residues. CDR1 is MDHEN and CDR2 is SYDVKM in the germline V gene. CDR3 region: CASKKPPGTLTF. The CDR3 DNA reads TGTGCCAGCAAAAAGCCTCCAGGTACCCTGACCTTC.

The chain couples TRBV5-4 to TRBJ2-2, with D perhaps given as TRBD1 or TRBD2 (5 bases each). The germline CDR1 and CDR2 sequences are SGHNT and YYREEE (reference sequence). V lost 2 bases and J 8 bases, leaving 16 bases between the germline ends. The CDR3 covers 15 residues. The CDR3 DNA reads TGTGCCAGCAGCTTCCCTGGGACCCCGGGTGGGGAGCTGTTTTTT. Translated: CASSFPGTPGGELFF.

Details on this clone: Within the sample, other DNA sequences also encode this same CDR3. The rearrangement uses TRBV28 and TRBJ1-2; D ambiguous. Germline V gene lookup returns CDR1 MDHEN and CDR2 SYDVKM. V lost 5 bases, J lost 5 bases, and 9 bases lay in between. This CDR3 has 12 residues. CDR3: CASSPTSYGYTF. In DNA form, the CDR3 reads TGTGCCAGCAGTCCCACGAGTTATGGCTACACCTTC.

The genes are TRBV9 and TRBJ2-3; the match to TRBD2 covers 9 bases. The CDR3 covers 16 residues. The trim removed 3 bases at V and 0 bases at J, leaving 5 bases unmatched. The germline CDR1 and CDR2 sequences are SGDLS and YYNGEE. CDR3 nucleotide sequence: TGTGCCAGCAGCGGAACTACTAGCGGGAGCACAGATACGCAGTATTTT. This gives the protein CASSGTTSGSTDTQYF.

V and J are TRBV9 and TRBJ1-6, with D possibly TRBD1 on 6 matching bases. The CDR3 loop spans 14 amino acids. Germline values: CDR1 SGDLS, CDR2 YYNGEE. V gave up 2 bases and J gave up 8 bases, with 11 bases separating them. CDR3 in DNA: TGTGCCAGCAGCGTCCAGTCAGGGGATTCACCCCTCCACTTT. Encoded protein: CASSVQSGDSPLHF.

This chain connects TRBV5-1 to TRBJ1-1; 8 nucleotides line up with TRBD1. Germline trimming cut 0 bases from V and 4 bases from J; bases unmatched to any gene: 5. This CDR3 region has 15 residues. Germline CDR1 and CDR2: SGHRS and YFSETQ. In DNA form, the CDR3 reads TGCGCCAGCAGCTTGGGGACAGGGAGTAGCACTGAAGCTTTCTTT. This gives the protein CASSLGTGSSTEAFF. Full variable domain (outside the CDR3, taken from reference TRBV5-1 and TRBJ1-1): KAGVTQTPRYLIKTRGQQVTLSCSPISGHRSVSWYQQTPGQGLQFLFEYFSETQRNKGNFPGRFSGRQFSNSRSEMNVSTLELGDSALYLCASSLGTGSSTEAFFGQGTRLTVV.

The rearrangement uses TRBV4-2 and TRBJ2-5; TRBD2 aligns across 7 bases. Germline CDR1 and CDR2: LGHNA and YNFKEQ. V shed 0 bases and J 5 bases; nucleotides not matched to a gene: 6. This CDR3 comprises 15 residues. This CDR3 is CASSQEWGGTETQYF. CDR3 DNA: TGTGCCAGCAGCCAAGAGTGGGGGGGTACCGAGACCCAGTACTTC.

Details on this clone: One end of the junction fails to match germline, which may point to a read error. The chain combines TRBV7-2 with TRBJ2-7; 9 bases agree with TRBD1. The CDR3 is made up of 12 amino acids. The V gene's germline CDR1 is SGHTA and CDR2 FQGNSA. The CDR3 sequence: CASSWKQGALNF. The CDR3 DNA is TGTGCCAGCAGCTGGAAACAGGGGGCTTTGAACTTC.

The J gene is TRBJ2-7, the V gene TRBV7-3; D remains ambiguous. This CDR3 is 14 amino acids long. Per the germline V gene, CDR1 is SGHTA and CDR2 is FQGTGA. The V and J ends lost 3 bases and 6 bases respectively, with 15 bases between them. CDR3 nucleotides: TGTGCCAGCAGCTTGACCCCCCCTCTTAGCGAGCAGTACTTC. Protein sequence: CASSLTPPLSEQYF.

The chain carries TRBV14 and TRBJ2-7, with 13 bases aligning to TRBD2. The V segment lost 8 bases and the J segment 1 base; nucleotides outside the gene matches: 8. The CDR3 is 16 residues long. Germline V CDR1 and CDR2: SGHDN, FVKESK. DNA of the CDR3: TGTGCCAGCCACACCGGGACTAGCGGGACGTCCTACGAGCAGTACTTC. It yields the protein CASHTGTSGTSYEQYF.

The CDR3 DNA follows: TGCGCCAGCAGCCGGATTGGAACGGGACAAGATAATTCACCCCTCCACTTT. Translated, it gives CASSRIGTGQDNSPLHF. The chain carries TRBV5-1 and TRBJ1-6, with D tentatively TRBD1 (6 bases). V was cut by 4 bases and J by 5 bases, with 19 bases left in between. CDR1 and CDR2 from the germline V gene are SGHRS and YFSETQ. This CDR3 is 17 amino acids long.

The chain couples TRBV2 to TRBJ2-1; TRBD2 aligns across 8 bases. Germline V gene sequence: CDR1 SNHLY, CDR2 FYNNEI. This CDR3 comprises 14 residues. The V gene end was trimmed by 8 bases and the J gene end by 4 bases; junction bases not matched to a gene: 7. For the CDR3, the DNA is TGTGCCAGCGGGATAGCGGGACCATACAATGAGCAGTTCTTC. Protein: CASGIAGPYNEQFF.

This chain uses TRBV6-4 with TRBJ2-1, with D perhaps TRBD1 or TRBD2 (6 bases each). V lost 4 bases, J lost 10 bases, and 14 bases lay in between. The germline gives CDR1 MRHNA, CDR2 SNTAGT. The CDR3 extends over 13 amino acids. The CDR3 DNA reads TGTGCCAGCAGTGGGGACGGGGGCCGCGAGCAGTTCTTC. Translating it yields CASSGDGGREQFF.